The 2 T cell receptor beta chains listed next were all sequenced from one sample in a study of T cells after posttransplantation cyclophosphamide. The data were produced by immunoSEQ multiplex PCR, yet TCRdb's version contains in-frame clones alone and is incomplete. The specimen has over 25,000 clones, none found just once. Specimen: PBMCs. The receptors stem from a woman in her sixties in good health, CMV-negative, and a related stem cell transplant donor.

This clone was picked up many times. The J gene is TRBJ1-1, the V gene TRBV29-1, with D perhaps TRBD1 (6 bases). The CDR3 is 13 amino acids. Trimming stripped 7 bases from V and 1 base from J, with 13 bases between. CDR1 SQVTM and CDR2 ANQGSEA come from the germline V gene. The CDR3 DNA is TGCAGCGCGTCACGGGACACGAACACTGAAGCTTTCTTT. Amino acids: CSASRDTNTEAFF.

This clone was seen at least ten times. This sequence joins TRBV5-1 and TRBJ2-2, with 7 bases lining up with TRBD1. This CDR3 region has 14 residues. Germline lookup yields CDR1 SGHRS and CDR2 YFSETQ. V gave up 3 bases and J gave up 6 bases; unmatched junction bases: 5. The CDR3 reads CASSSRQGAGELFF. CDR3 DNA: TGCGCCAGCAGCTCCCGACAGGGCGCCGGGGAGCTGTTTTTT.